This T cell receptor beta chain was identified during a study of cytomegalovirus exposure and HLA in healthy donors. General study points: The number of N-insertions in an Asian-associated ancestry cluster was reportedly below the 666-donor mean in a later analysis. When analyzed later, the rates of TCR association showed variation by HLA locus, with DRB1 the most and HLA-C the fewest. Among TCR beta chains, those listed as cytomegalovirus-associated numbered about 160. Indistinguishability led to the exclusion of some V segments, TRBV6-2 and TRBV6-3 included.

For this clone: Its specificity is unknown.

The PCR had 60 Vbeta and 13 Jbeta primers. Sequenced by immunoSEQ multiplex PCR; TCRdb stores in-frame clones only, minus some. The table records around 40,000 clones, roughly nine tenths of them present only once. Per the germline V gene, CDR1 is SGHRS and CDR2 is YFSETQ. This CDR3 spans 14 amino acids. Trimming removed 2 bases at V and 4 bases at J, with 13 bases between. This sequence joins TRBV5-1 and TRBJ2-7, with D tentatively TRBD2 (5 bases). This TCR derives from a woman aged 40-49 years in good health and CMV-seropositive. Sequencing was carried out using PBMCs. The CDR3 sequence: CASSLVGERYEQYF. The CDR3 DNA is TGCGCCAGCAGCTTAGTGGGAGAGCGTTACGAGCAGTACTTC.